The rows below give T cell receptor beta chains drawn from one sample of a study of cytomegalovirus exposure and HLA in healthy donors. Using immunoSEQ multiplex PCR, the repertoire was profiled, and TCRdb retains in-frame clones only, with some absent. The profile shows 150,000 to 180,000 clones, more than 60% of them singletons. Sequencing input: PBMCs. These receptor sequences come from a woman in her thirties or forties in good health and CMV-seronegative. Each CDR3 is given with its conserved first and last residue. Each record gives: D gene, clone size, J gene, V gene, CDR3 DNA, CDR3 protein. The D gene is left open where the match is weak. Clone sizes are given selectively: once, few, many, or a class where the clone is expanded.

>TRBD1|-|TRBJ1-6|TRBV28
TGTGCCAGCAGTCCCCGGACAGGGGGCTATTCACCCCTCCACTTT
CASSPRTGGYSPLHF
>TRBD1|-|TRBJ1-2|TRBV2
TGTGCCAGCAGGGGTGGGACAGGGCTTGGCTATGGCTACACCTTC
CASRGGTGLGYGYTF
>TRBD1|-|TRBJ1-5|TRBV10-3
TGTGCCACGAACAGGGGGGATTTTGGCAATCAGCCCCAGCATTTT
CATNRGDFGNQPQHF
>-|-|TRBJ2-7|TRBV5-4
TGTGCCAGCAGCTTTGCCGGGGCCTACGAGCAGTACTTC
CASSFAGAYEQYF
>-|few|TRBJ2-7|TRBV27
TGTGCCAGCAGCAGGATTAACCGGGGCGAGCAGTACTTC
CASSRINRGEQYF
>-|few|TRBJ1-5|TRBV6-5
TGTGCCAGCAGTTACTCGGTAGTTAATCAGCCCCAGCATTTT
CASSYSVVNQPQHF
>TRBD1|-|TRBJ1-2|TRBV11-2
TGTGCCAGCAGCTTGGCCGGGACAGGGGCCAACTATGGCTACACCTTC
CASSLAGTGANYGYTF
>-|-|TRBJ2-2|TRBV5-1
TGCGCCAGCAGCTCATCGCGGAACACCGGGGAGCTGTTTTTT
CASSSSRNTGELFF
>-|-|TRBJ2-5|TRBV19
TGTGCCAGTAGTACCAGATCGATTAAAACACCTCTGGAGGAGACCCAGTACTTC
CASSTRSIKTPLEETQYF
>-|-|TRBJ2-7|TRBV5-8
TGTGCCAGCAGCCGTGCATCTGGGCCTTACGAGCAGTACTTC
CASSRASGPYEQYF
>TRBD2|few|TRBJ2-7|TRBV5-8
TGTGCCAGCACGCACGGCGGGGGGACTATCGAGCAGTACTTC
CASTHGGGTIEQYF
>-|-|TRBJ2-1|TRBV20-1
TGCAGTGGAAGCGACTACAATGAGCAGTTCTTC
CSGSDYNEQFF
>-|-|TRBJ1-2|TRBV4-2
TGTGCCAGCAGCCTTGTACAGGGAGGGAGGGATGGCTACACCTTC
CASSLVQGGRDGYTF
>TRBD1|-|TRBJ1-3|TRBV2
TGTGCCAGCAGGGGGGACAGTGCCTCTGGAAACACCATATATTTT
CASRGDSASGNTIYF
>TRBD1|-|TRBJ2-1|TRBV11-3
TGTGCCAGCCTAGGACAGGGCGAGGTCGGTGAGCAGTTCTTC
CASLGQGEVGEQFF
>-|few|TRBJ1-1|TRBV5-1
TGCGCCAGCAGCTTGGCGGGGAATCCAGCAAATGAAGCTTTCTTT
CASSLAGNPANEAFF
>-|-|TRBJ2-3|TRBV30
TGTGCCTGGAGTGTAGCCGGTACTAGCACAGATACGCAGTATTTT
CAWSVAGTSTDTQYF
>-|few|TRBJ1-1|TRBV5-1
TGCGCCAGCAGCTTGGGCGGGGGGCAGAACACTGAAGCTTTCTTT
CASSLGGGQNTEAFF
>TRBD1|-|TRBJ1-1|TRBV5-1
TGCGCCAGCAGCTTAGGACAGGGATTTACTGAAGCTTTCTTT
CASSLGQGFTEAFF
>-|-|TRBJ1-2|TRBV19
TGTGCCAGTAGTATTGGTGGTGCGATCGACTATGGCTACACCTTC
CASSIGGAIDYGYTF
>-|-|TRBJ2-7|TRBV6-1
TGTGCCAGCAGAGGGGGGGTTCTAAGAGCCTACGAGCAGTACTTC
CASRGGVLRAYEQYF
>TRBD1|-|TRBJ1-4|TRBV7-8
TGTGCCAGCAGCTTAGGGACAGGCGGTGAAAAACTGTTTTTT
CASSLGTGGEKLFF
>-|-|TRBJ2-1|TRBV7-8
TGTGCCAGCAGCTGGGACTCTCTTGGGCAGTTCTTC
CASSWDSLGQFF
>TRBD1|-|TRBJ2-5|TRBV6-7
TGTGCCAGCAGTTACCGATGGACAGGGGAAGAGACCCAGTACTTC
CASSYRWTGEETQYF
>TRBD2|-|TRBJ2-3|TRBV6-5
TGTGCCAGCAGCCATCCGAGCGGGAGAACGCAGTATTTT
CASSHPSGRTQYF
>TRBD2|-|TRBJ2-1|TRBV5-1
TGCGCCAGCAGCTTGGCCGCGGGGGTCAACAATGAGCAGTTCTTC
CASSLAAGVNNEQFF
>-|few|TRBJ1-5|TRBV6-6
TGTGCCAGCAGCAGAGACAGAAATAGCAATCAGCCCCAGCATTTT
CASSRDRNSNQPQHF
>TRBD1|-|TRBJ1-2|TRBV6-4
TGTGCCAGCAGTGCCAGGGGGGACCTGGGGTATGGCTACACCTTC
CASSARGDLGYGYTF
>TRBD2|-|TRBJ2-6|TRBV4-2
TGTGCCAGCAGCCAATCGACCCTAGCGGGAGGAAGTTTTGGGGCCAACGTCCTGACTTTC
CASSQSTLAGGSFGANVLTF
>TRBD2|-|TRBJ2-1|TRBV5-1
TGCGCCAGCAGCAAGACTAGCGGGAGTGTGGATGAGCAGTTCTTC
CASSKTSGSVDEQFF
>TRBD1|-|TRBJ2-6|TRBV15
TGTGCCACCAGCAACAGGGGCAGTGGGGCCAACGTCCTGACTTTC
CATSNRGSGANVLTF
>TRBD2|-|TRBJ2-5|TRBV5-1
TGCGCCAGCAGCACGGGAGGGGGGGAAGAGACCCAGTACTTC
CASSTGGGEETQYF
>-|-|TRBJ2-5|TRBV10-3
TGTGCCATCAGTGAGAGGGGCTTAGCGGAGCAAGAGACCCAGTACTTC
CAISERGLAEQETQYF
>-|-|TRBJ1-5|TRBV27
TGTGCCAGCAGCCCACAGGGCACGAGCAATCAGCCCCAGCATTTT
CASSPQGTSNQPQHF
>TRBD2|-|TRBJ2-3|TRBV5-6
TGTGCCAGCAGCTGGGGGACTAGCGGAACTACTAGCACAGATACGCAGTATTTT
CASSWGTSGTTSTDTQYF
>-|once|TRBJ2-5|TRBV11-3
TGTGCCAGCAGCTTCGGGACTGGCATGGAGACCCAGTACTTC
CASSFGTGMETQYF
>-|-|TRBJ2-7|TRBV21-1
TGTGCCAGCAGCAACCGGACAGGGAGCCACGAGCAGTACTTC
CASSNRTGSHEQYF
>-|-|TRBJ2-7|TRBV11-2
TGTGCCAGCAGCTCGACTCAGACAGGTACCCTCTACGAGCAGTACTTC
CASSSTQTGTLYEQYF
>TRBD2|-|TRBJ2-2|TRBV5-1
TGCGCCAGCAGCTTGTTCCCGGGAGGGTCGGCCGGGGAGCTGTTTTTT
CASSLFPGGSAGELFF
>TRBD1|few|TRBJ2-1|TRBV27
TGTGCCAGCAGTAGATCCGGGACAGGGGTCTACAATGAGCAGTTCTTC
CASSRSGTGVYNEQFF
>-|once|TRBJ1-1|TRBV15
TGTGCCACCAGCAGAGATCCCCGGGAGGGAGCTGAAGCTTTCTTT
CATSRDPREGAEAFF
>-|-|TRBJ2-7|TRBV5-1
TGCGCCAGCAGCTTCGGTCGGGGTGACGAGCAGTACTTC
CASSFGRGDEQYF
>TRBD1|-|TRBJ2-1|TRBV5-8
TGTGCCAGCAGCAGAGGGTCGGGGACAGGGTATTACAATGAGCAGTTCTTC
CASSRGSGTGYYNEQFF
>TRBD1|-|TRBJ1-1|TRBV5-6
TGTGCCAGCAGCCGGGACAGGAGCTTTTTGGGCACTGAAGCTTTCTTT
CASSRDRSFLGTEAFF
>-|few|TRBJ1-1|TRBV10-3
TGTGCCATTGCTTTTTCGGAGGACACTGAAGCTTTCTTT
CAIAFSEDTEAFF
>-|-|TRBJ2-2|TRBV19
TGTGCCAGTAGTATTATAGTTGGTACCGGGGAGCTGTTTTTT
CASSIIVGTGELFF
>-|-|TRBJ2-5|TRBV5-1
TGCGCCAGCAGCTTGGACGGGATAGAGACCCAGTACTTC
CASSLDGIETQYF
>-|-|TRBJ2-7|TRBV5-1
TGCGCCAGCAGCTCCGGACTTGACTCCTACGAGCAGTACTTC
CASSSGLDSYEQYF
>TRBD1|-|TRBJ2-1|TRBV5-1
TGCGCCAGCAGCTTGGGTGGACAGGGACACCCTGAGCAGTTCTTC
CASSLGGQGHPEQFF
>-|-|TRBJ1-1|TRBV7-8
TGTGCCAGCAGCTCCCAAGGGGACACTGAAGCTTTCTTT
CASSSQGDTEAFF
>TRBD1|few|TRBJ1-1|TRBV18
TGTGCCAGCTCACTCGGGACAGGGAGTGGCGCTGAAGCTTTCTTT
CASSLGTGSGAEAFF
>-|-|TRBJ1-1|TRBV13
TGTGCCAGCAGCTTAGATCCTAGCGACGTGGGGACTGAAGCTTTCTTT
CASSLDPSDVGTEAFF
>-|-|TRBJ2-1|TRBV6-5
TGTGCCAGCAGTTACGAGGATGAGCAGTTCTTC
CASSYEDEQFF
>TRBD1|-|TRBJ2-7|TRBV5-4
TGTGCCAGCAGCTTGGCGAGGGGGCAAGGGGACGAGCAGTACTTC
CASSLARGQGDEQYF
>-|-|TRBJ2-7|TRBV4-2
TGTGCCAGCAGCCACGGACGCGGGACTTTTACGTACGAGCAGTACTTC
CASSHGRGTFTYEQYF
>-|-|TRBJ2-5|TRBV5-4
TGTGCCAGCAGGTCAGCTCGACAGCACCAAGAGACCCAGTACTTC
CASRSARQHQETQYF
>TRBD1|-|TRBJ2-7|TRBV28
TGTGCCAGCACCCCGGGACAGGGTCCCTACGAGCAGTACTTC
CASTPGQGPYEQYF